What follows describes a single TCR beta chain. This clonotype was detected only a few times. Its antigen is not yet known. Base quality data are lacking; no much larger clone is found one base away. Libraries were built with RT-PCR. The run used an Illumina HiSeq 2500. TCRdb cleaned the public reads at Q25 with fastp, built clones with MiXCR and kept in-frame beta chains. For every CDR3 protein sequence, its rows merge into one entry that carries the most common genes and DNA. In this sample the table shows roughly 650,000 distinct CDR3 sequences, around a sixth of which occur a single time. The ten largest clonotypes hold under 14% of the sample. Trimming takes 3 bases from V and 3 bases from J, and the germline ends sit 12 bases apart. The CDR3 sequence holds 14 residues, the cysteine and phenylalanine included. Only CDR3 DNA is held: 42 bases, read in frame from base 1. Per the germline V gene, ENHRY is the CDR1 and SYGVKD is the CDR2.

This specimen belongs to a study of response to subunit inactivated influenza vaccine (dated by TCRdb to between 2018 and 2020). Turning to the overall study: Deep quantitative profiling of the T cell receptor repertoire was used in the study to follow responses to a trivalent subunit inactivated influenza vaccine.

General findings and caveats noted by the study authors: According to the authors, only a limited number of new T cells may be recruited by each seasonal influenza vaccination.

This clonotype was sampled from a man aged 45 to 65 who received an inactivated influenza vaccine. Donor details come from another sample of the same person, matched by shared clones. The material sequenced was PBMCs from blood, taken roughly 12 days after vaccination. Here the chain combines TRBV10-3 and TRBJ2-7; perhaps TRBD1 is the D gene, with 6 bases matching. The CDR3 region reads CAISDPDSNYEQYF. The nucleotide sequence reads as follows: TGTGCCATCAGTGACCCGGACAGTAACTACGAGCAGTACTTC.